The rows below give T cell receptor beta chains drawn from one sample of a study of OX40 agonist ivuxolimab in advanced cancers. Method: immunoSEQ multiplex PCR; TCRdb's copy keeps in-frame clones and lacks some. Among roughly 50,000 clones listed, around 89% were seen once. Here the sequenced sample was CD4+ or CD8+ T cells sorted from blood, taken in a trial of the OX40 agonist ivuxolimab. The source is an adult with an advanced solid tumor such as melanoma, head and neck, liver or kidney cancer. Each CDR3 is given with its conserved first and last residue. A D gene is named only where the DNA matches it firmly. Clone size is given for some rows only: seen once, a few or many times, or a class if the clone is expanded.

v_call,j_call,d_call,clone_size,cdr3_nt,cdr3_aa
TRBV4-1,TRBJ2-7,NA,NA,TGCGCCAGCAGCCAAGATCGACGGAGTTACGAGCAGTACTTC,CASSQDRRSYEQYF
TRBV5-6,TRBJ2-5,TRBD2,few,TGTGCCAGCAGCTTGGGACTAGCGGGGCGCTCAATCCAAGAGACCCAGTACTTC,CASSLGLAGRSIQETQYF
TRBV2,TRBJ2-1,NA,NA,TGTGCCAGCAGGGGGGAATGGTACAATGAGCAGTTCTTC,CASRGEWYNEQFF
TRBV15,TRBJ2-7,TRBD1,NA,TGTGCCACCAGCGGGGGACAGGGGGCCCTCTACGAGCAGTACTTC,CATSGGQGALYEQYF
TRBV7-9,TRBJ1-4,NA,few,TGTGCCAGCGGGTTAGGAGGTGAAAAACTGTTTTTT,CASGLGGEKLFF
TRBV5-6,TRBJ1-3,NA,NA,TGTGCCAGCAGCACCGGACAGAGCTCTGGAAACACCATATATTTT,CASSTGQSSGNTIYF
TRBV9,TRBJ2-1,TRBD2,NA,TGTGCCAGCAGCGTAGACGGGAGGGCTGAGCAGTTCTTC,CASSVDGRAEQFF
TRBV7-8,TRBJ2-5,TRBD1,NA,TGTGCCAGCAGCGATGGGACAGGTTCGTGGGAGACCCAGTACTTC,CASSDGTGSWETQYF
TRBV27,TRBJ2-3,NA,NA,TGTGCCAGCAGTTTAGACCCAGATACGCAGTATTTT,CASSLDPDTQYF
TRBV7-9,TRBJ2-7,NA,NA,TGTGCCAGCAGCTCCCTCTCCTACGAGCAGTACTTC,CASSSLSYEQYF
TRBV13,TRBJ1-2,TRBD1,NA,TGTGCCAGCAGCTCCGGGACAGTTACTGGCTACACCTTC,CASSSGTVTGYTF
TRBV5-4,TRBJ2-7,NA,NA,TGTGCCAGCAGCTTCGGGGGGCGGGGCCCCTACGAGCAGTACTTC,CASSFGGRGPYEQYF
TRBV19,TRBJ2-7,TRBD1,NA,TGTGCCAGTAGTATAGACGGACAGGGTACCTACGAGCAGTACTTC,CASSIDGQGTYEQYF
TRBV7-9,TRBJ2-1,NA,NA,TGTGCCAGCACCAGGGATTTAGCTAGCGATGAGCAGTTCTTC,CASTRDLASDEQFF
TRBV9,TRBJ2-3,NA,NA,TGTGCCAGCAGCGTAGAAGACACCGACACAGATACGCAGTATTTT,CASSVEDTDTDTQYF
TRBV7-8,TRBJ1-1,NA,few,TGTGCCAGCAGCCCTAGCTTGGGTAGAAACACTGAAGCTTTCTTT,CASSPSLGRNTEAFF
TRBV27,TRBJ2-7,NA,NA,TGTGCCAGCAGCGAGAGGTCAGGGTACGAGCAGTACTTC,CASSERSGYEQYF
TRBV4-1,TRBJ2-1,NA,NA,TGCGCCAGCAGCCCCGCCGGGGAAGGATACAATGAGCAGTTCTTC,CASSPAGEGYNEQFF
TRBV4-1,TRBJ1-4,TRBD1,NA,TGCGCCAGCAGCCAAGATGGACAGGGTTGGGAAAAACTGTTTTTT,CASSQDGQGWEKLFF
TRBV7-9,TRBJ2-1,TRBD2,NA,TGTGCCAGCAGCGTCTTGGAGCGGGAGGTCGGTGAGCAGTTCTTC,CASSVLEREVGEQFF
TRBV15,TRBJ2-5,NA,NA,TGTGCCACCAGCAGACTGCCGGCGGTACAAGAGACCCAGTACTTC,CATSRLPAVQETQYF
TRBV6-5,TRBJ2-5,NA,NA,TGTGCCAGCAGTTACTCTCCCGGACGAGACCAAGAGACCCAGTACTTC,CASSYSPGRDQETQYF